This T cell receptor (beta chain) appears in the sequencing data of a study of shared clonotypes between healthy human individuals (dated by TCRdb to about 2020). Notes on the research overall: The cohort included three men and a couple of women between 18 and 49 years of age. Libraries were prepared and TCR repertoires were sequenced by different laboratories using diverse techniques, in order to increase sequencing depth and limit assay-specific biases. To estimate repertoire size and how much clonotype sharing occurs between individuals, the study deeply sequenced the blood TCR repertoires of several healthy adults. Each donor's leukapheresis produced roughly between roughly 0.94 and 9.5 billion PBMCs. For each donor, CD4 naive and CD4 memory were each run on three plates, CD8 naive on two plates, and CD8 memory on one plate. Overall study results and their limits: Because the study included a small number of donors, the genetic and exposure-history diversity represented was limited. Pairwise subsampling led to the expectation that sequencing depth would affect the degree of clonotype sharing among donors. Higher generation probabilities were observed for clonotypes shared by all four sorted-subset donors than for non-shared clonotypes. Rarefaction of sorted-subset datasets indicated incomplete sequencing despite the large sequencing depth. Naive subsets generally had larger estimated clonotype richness than memory subsets did. Sampling was limited to blood, and TCR repertoires in tissue likely differ from TCR repertoires in blood. About 5% of naive CD4, 3.5% of naive CD8, around 2.3% of memory CD4, and roughly 0.4% of memory CD8 clonotypes were shared across several donors.

Donors were healthy HIV-negative adults with no recently reported acute infections or vaccinations. Every donor was a Caucasian adult residing in Nashville, Tennessee, USA. CD4+ T cells were enriched by magnetic negative selection, after which naive cells were positively selected on CD45RA and the negative fraction was taken as the memory subset. Blood was obtained by leukapheresis, after which PBMCs were separated by Ficoll-Histopaque density gradient centrifugation and cryopreserved in liquid nitrogen vapor phase. Analytical flow cytometry was used to check the purity and quantity of each magnetically sorted T cell population. Each sorted fraction had its genomic DNA isolated and then quantified by UV absorbance on a Nanodrop 2000c. Using the deep immunoSEQ assay, multiplex PCR amplified TCR CDR3 regions from genomic DNA. For each cell subset, the extracted genomic DNA was distributed evenly across all wells of several immunoSEQ 96-well plates, and each plate served as one replicate. For sorted subsets, 150 to 200 ng genomic DNA, equal to tens of thousands of T cell genomes, was loaded into each replicate PCR. The purified libraries were quantified using a Qubit 3.0 fluorometer, sized with a Bioanalyzer 2100, and then quantified again using the KAPA Library Quantification kit. A separate single-read 150-cycle Illumina NextSeq 550 flow cell was used to sequence each immunoSEQ 96-well plate. The paper's data handling went like this. The immunoSEQ output contained only junctional sequences without quality scores, so filtering could not match that applied to full-length reads. To assign V/J genes and CDR3, sequences were annotated using PyIR, a Python wrapper for IgBLAST v1.9, with IMGT germline references. Reads were removed for weak V/J assignments (E-value above 1e-6), missing CDR3, stop codons, out-of-frame junctions, or ambiguous translated residues. A V3J clonotype was defined by an identical inferred V gene, J gene, and CDR3 amino acid sequence. Percentage overlap between repertoires was computed as shared unique clonotypes divided by the size of the smaller repertoire. RTK rarefaction, the Chao1 estimator, and Recon v2.1 estimates of unobserved clonotypes were used to assess repertoire richness. OLGA was used to compute generation probabilities for all TCRbeta clonotypes that the gDNA method yielded from a few donors. This is the immuneACCESS table as TCRdb keeps it, with only in-frame sequences that have V and J called. A part of the clones is gone; compared with another copy, unresolved V genes explain less than half, and the rest is unexplained. V, J and clone size derive from that table, while D and trimming were established from the DNA sequence. Recorded for this sample are 2,100,000 or so clones; approximately 94% of them occurred a single time. Roughly 0.13% of the sample rests with the top ten.

Ends trimmed: V by 2 bases, J by 5 bases; bases unmatched to a gene: 2. The germline V gene encodes CDR1 SNHLY and CDR2 FYNNEI. Taken from cysteine to phenylalanine, the CDR3 has 14 residues. Here the CDR3 DNA is all that survives: 42 bases in frame from base 1. Worth noting for this clone: The antigen it binds to is not known. Per-base quality was not reported, and no clone a single base away is much larger than it.

The sample consisted of naive CD4+ T cells sorted from blood. The sample's cell subset or site, from its label and the paper: CD45RA+ positively selected. The clonotype comes from a man between 18 and 29 years old in good health. The chain links TRBV2 with TRBJ2-2, and 7 junction bases match TRBD1. The DNA reads TGTGCCAGCAGTGAACAGGGGGTAACCGGGGAGCTGTTTTTT. Translated, this is CASSEQGVTGELFF.